These 12 T cell receptor beta chains originate from one sample sequenced in a study of blood T cell repertoires in COVID-19. Here immunoSEQ multiplex PCR was the method, and the copy in TCRdb shows in-frame clones only, minus some. The sample holds some 400,000 clones, 90% seen once. Specimen: peripheral blood. Receptors were obtained from a man aged 18-30 years with active or convalescent COVID-19.

The J gene is TRBJ2-5, the V gene TRBV19; 7 bases are a match to TRBD2. CDR3 length: 14 residues. Germline CDR1 reads LNHDA; CDR2 reads SQIVND (reference sequence). Trimming cost V 1 base and J 5 bases; bases outside gene matches: 4. Written as DNA, the CDR3 is TGTGCCAGTAGTATAGTATCTAGCGGCGAGACCCAGTACTTC. The encoded protein is CASSIVSSGETQYF.

This chain connects TRBV27 to TRBJ1-4; D is unresolved. This CDR3 comprises 15 residues. The V gene's germline CDR1 is MNHEY and CDR2 SMNVEV (reference sequence). Trimming stripped 1 base from V and 4 bases from J, with 10 bases between. The CDR3 here is CASSLFAAGNEKLFF. CDR3 bases: TGTGCCAGCAGTTTATTTGCAGCGGGTAATGAAAAACTGTTTTTT.

This chain joins TRBV3-1 (or the pseudogene TRBV3-2) and TRBJ1-1, with TRBD1 as a possible D gene (6 bases). V gave up 4 bases and J gave up 4 bases, with 13 bases separating them. CDR1 is LGHDT and CDR2 is YNNKEL in the germline V gene (reference sequence). The CDR3 is 14 amino acids. The CDR3 DNA is TGTGCCAGCAGCCCCAGAGGGGGGGGCACTGAAGCTTTCTTT. It is translated as CASSPRGGGTEAFF.

This clone was counted a single time. The chain combines TRBV27 with TRBJ2-1, with 9 bases matching TRBD2. Germline loops: CDR1 MNHEY, CDR2 SMNVEV (reference sequence). With V trimmed by 3 bases and J by 8 bases, 8 bases remained unmatched. The CDR3 has 15 residues. The CDR3 spells CASSLGGRAAYEQFF. In DNA, the CDR3 is TGTGCCAGCAGTTTGGGCGGGAGGGCCGCTTATGAGCAGTTCTTC.

The V gene is TRBV7-3, the J gene TRBJ2-2; D is perhaps TRBD2 (5 bases). The CDR3 is 16 amino acids. Per germline, CDR1 SGHTA and CDR2 FQGTGA. V was clipped by 2 bases and J by 0 bases, with 10 bases between them. CDR3 coding DNA: TGTGCCAGCAGCTTATTTACCGGGGCGAACACCGGGGAGCTGTTTTTT. Protein product: CASSLFTGANTGELFF.

The rearrangement links TRBV6-5 to TRBJ2-7; 9 positions agree with TRBD1. From germline, CDR1 is MNHEY and CDR2 SVGAGI. The CDR3 covers 13 residues. V shed 6 bases and J 11 bases; nucleotides not matched to a gene: 11. CDR3 amino acids: CASRAGQGRKEYF. The CDR3, as DNA: TGTGCCAGCAGGGCGGGACAGGGCAGAAAAGAGTACTTC.

The V gene is TRBV4-2, the J gene TRBJ1-6, with D possibly being TRBD1 (5 bases). Trimming took 0 bases from V and 8 from J, leaving 8 bases between them. Germline V gene sequence: CDR1 LGHNA, CDR2 YNFKEQ. This CDR3 region has 14 residues. This chain's CDR3 is CASSQDWGDSPLHF. The CDR3 region has the DNA TGTGCCAGCAGCCAAGATTGGGGGGATTCACCCCTCCACTTT.

The CDR3 coding sequence is TGTGCCAGCAGTTCCACAAATAGCAATCAGCCCCAGCATTTT. Amino acids: CASSSTNSNQPQHF. The V call is TRBV27, the J call TRBJ1-5; D not resolved. This CDR3 spans 14 amino acids. The V end was cut by 4 bases, the J end by 0 bases, with 7 bases between. Germline CDR1 is MNHEY and CDR2 is SMNVEV (reference sequence).

The rearrangement uses TRBV10-1 and TRBJ2-7; 11 bases agree with TRBD1. Germline CDR1 WNHNN, CDR2 SYGVQD (reference sequence). The length of the CDR3 is 16 residues. Trimming at V came to 6 bases and at J to 5 bases, leaving 12 bases not matched to a gene. The CDR3 bases are TGCGCCAGCAGGGGACTCCCTGGGGACAGGGGGGACGAGCAGTACTTC. Its translation: CASRGLPGDRGDEQYF.

The rearrangement uses TRBV7-2 and TRBJ2-2, with unresolved D. CDR1 is SGHTA and CDR2 is FQGNSA in the germline V gene. Trimming removed 0 bases at V and 0 bases at J, with 5 bases between. CDR3 length: 15 residues. For the CDR3, the DNA is TGTGCCAGCAGCTTAGCGGGCTCGAACACCGGGGAGCTGTTTTTT. This sequence encodes CASSLAGSNTGELFF.

J is TRBJ2-7 and V is TRBV15; D call uncertain. Trimming stripped 0 bases from V and 6 bases from J, with 6 bases between. This CDR3 is built from 12 residues. The V gene's germline CDR1 is LNHNV and CDR2 YYDKDF (reference sequence). CDR3 DNA sequence: TGTGCCACCAGCAGAGAAAGTAGCGAGCAGTACTTC. It encodes CATSRESSEQYF.

The rearrangement uses TRBV9 and TRBJ1-4; 7 bases map to TRBD1. The V segment lost 2 bases and the J segment 1 base; nucleotides outside the gene matches: 2. There are 15 residues in the CDR3. Germline values: CDR1 SGDLS, CDR2 YYNGEE. The CDR3 nucleotides read TGTGCCAGCAGCGTCAGGGACAGAACTAATGAAAAACTGTTTTTT. Its protein is CASSVRDRTNEKLFF.